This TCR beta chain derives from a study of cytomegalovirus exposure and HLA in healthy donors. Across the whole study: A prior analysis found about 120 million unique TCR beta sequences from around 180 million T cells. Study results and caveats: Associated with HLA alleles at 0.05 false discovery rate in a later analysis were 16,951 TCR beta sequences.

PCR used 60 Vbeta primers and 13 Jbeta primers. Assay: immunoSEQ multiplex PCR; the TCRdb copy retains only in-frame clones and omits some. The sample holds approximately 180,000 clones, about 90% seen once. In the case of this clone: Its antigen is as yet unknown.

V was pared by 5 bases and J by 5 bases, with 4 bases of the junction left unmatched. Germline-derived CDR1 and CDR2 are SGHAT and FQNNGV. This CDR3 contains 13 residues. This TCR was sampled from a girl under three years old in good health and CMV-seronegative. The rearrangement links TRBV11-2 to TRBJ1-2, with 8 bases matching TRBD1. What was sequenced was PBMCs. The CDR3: CASSPGTGYGYTF. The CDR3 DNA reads TGTGCCAGCAGCCCCGGGACAGGTTATGGCTACACCTTC.